What follows is one TCR beta chain and its context. These data are taken from a study of technical replicates of blood from four donors. Produced via immunoSEQ multiplex PCR; TCRdb's table is partial and in-frame only. The sample holds tens of thousands of clones, 91% seen once. The TCR was taken from a human donor in good health. Some clones in this sample may be carry-over from other donors' samples. The sequencing input was T cells isolated from PBMCs.

This chain's CDR3 is CASSQEGEGFGELFF. The CDR3 DNA follows: TGCGCCAGCAGCCAAGAAGGGGAGGGATTCGGGGAGCTGTTTTTT. The chain uses TRBV4-1 and TRBJ2-2, with 7 nucleotides matching TRBD2. CDR3 length: 15 residues. Germline V gene lookup returns CDR1 MGHRA and CDR2 YSYEKL. V trimming: 0 bases; J trimming: 7 bases; junction bases outside the gene matches: 5.